Each of the 22 T cell receptor beta chains below was sequenced from the same sample in a study of T cell responses to AZD1222 COVID-19 vaccine. Some clones are missing from TCRdb's copy, which holds only in-frame ones; the method was immunoSEQ multiplex PCR. The top ten hold less than 3% of the sample, which has roughly 96,000 clones, 85% to 90% seen once. The sample was peripheral blood, taken on day 0 of AZD1222 vaccination. The origin of the receptors is an adult in good health.

The chain has TRBV21-1 and TRBJ1-2. TRBV21-1 is deemed a pseudogene. This CDR3 is 16 amino acids long. The CDR3 DNA sequence: TGTGCCAGCAGCAAGCTTAGGGACCGTACGCACTATGGCTACACCTTC. Amino acids: CASSKLRDRTHYGYTF.

The genes are TRBV15 and TRBJ2-2, with D possibly being TRBD1 (6 bases). This CDR3 is 15 amino acids long. CDR1 is LNHNV, CDR2 YYDKDF, per germline (reference sequence). V was pared by 5 bases and J by 6 bases, with 16 bases between. The CDR3 loop is CATSSGTKEAGELFF. Here the CDR3 DNA reads TGTGCCACCAGCTCCGGGACAAAAGAGGCCGGGGAGCTGTTTTTT. The whole variable domain, remainder taken from reference TRBV15 and TRBJ2-2, is DAMVIQNPRYQVTQFGKPVTLSCSQTLNHNVMYWYQQKSSQAPKLLFHYYDKDFNNEADTPDNFQSRRPNTSFCFLDIRSPGLGDTAMYLCATSSGTKEAGELFFGEGSRLTVL.

The chain links TRBV12-3 or TRBV12-4 to TRBJ2-1, with D tentatively TRBD1 or TRBD2 (5 bases each). The CDR3 has 13 residues. Trimming cost V 3 bases and J 5 bases, with 8 bases left between them. This CDR3 reads CASSLGRDNEQFF. CDR3 nucleotide sequence: TGTGCCAGCAGTTTGGGGCGGGACAATGAGCAGTTCTTC.

V usage is TRBV21-1 and J usage is TRBJ2-2; no check of the table's D call, TRBD2, against the DNA was made. TRBV21-1 is recorded as a pseudogene. The CDR3 loop spans 15 amino acids. CDR3 DNA sequence: TGTGCCAGCAGCAAAGGGGTCGCGGACACCGGGGAGCTGTTTTTT. This sequence encodes CASSKGVADTGELFF.

The V call is TRBV9, the J call TRBJ2-7; 10 positions agree with TRBD2. CDR1 is SGDLS and CDR2 is YYNGEE in the germline V gene. The CDR3 has 15 residues. V lost 3 bases, J lost 5 bases, and 8 bases stayed unmatched. CDR3 loop: CASSASSSGSNEQYF. The CDR3 DNA follows: TGTGCCAGCAGCGCGAGCTCTAGCGGGAGCAACGAGCAGTACTTC.

The V call is TRBV7-9, the J call TRBJ2-7; 7 positions agree with TRBD1. Germline V gene sequence: CDR1 SEHNR, CDR2 FQNEAQ (reference sequence). CDR3 size: 14 residues. The V gene end was trimmed by 3 bases and the J gene end by 5 bases; junction bases not matched to a gene: 7. DNA for the CDR3: TGTGCCAGCAGCTTCCAAGGGGGCGCCCACGAGCAGTACTTC. Translating it yields CASSFQGGAHEQYF.

V usage is TRBV19 and J usage is TRBJ2-6; unclear D gene. The CDR3 has 14 residues. V was cut by 5 bases and J by 4 bases, with 9 bases left in between. Germline V CDR1 and CDR2: LNHDA, SQIVND (reference sequence). For the CDR3, the DNA is TGTGCCAGTAGTCCCCTTCGGGGGGCCAACGTCCTGACTTTC. Translated, it gives CASSPLRGANVLTF. The whole variable domain, filled in from reference TRBV19 and TRBJ2-6, reads DGGITQSPKYLFRKEGQNVTLSCEQNLNHDAMYWYRQDPGQGLRLIYYSQIVNDFQKGDIAEGYSVSREKKESFPLTVTSAQKNPTAFYLCASSPLRGANVLTFGAGSRLTVL.

The V and J genes are TRBV6-5 and TRBJ1-3; unclear D gene. The CDR3 runs 13 residues. V lost 2 bases and J 9 bases, leaving 11 bases between the germline ends. The germline V gene encodes CDR1 MNHEY and CDR2 SVGAGI. This CDR3 is CASSYGPDSTIYF. Written as DNA, the CDR3 is TGTGCCAGCAGTTACGGCCCGGATAGCACCATATATTTT.

The chain recombines TRBV12-2 with TRBJ2-7; TRBD1, the table's D call, lacks a check against the DNA. TRBV12-2 is deemed a pseudogene. This CDR3 has 18 amino acids. The CDR3 DNA is TGTGCAAGTCGCTCAGAAATCGAAGCCGGACAGGGGGAGAACGAGCAGTACTTC. It encodes CASRSEIEAGQGENEQYF.

The V call is TRBV29-1, the J call TRBJ2-3; D uncertain. Between the trimmed V and J ends, which lost 8 bases and 7 bases, there was a span of 19 bases. The CDR3 consists of 13 residues. In germline, CDR1 is SQVTM, CDR2 ANQGSEA. The CDR3: CSPRPVDAYTQYF. The CDR3, as DNA: TGCAGCCCTCGACCCGTCGATGCGTATACGCAGTATTTT.

This clone was seen only once. V and J are TRBV20-1 and TRBJ2-1, with D tentatively TRBD2 (6 bases). Per the germline V gene, CDR1 is DFQATT and CDR2 is SNEGSKA (reference sequence). CDR3 length: 14 residues. V was clipped by 3 bases and J by 4 bases, with 13 bases between them. CDR3 nucleotide sequence: TGCAGTGCTAGTCCCCTGGGAGGTTACAATGAGCAGTTCTTC. Amino acid sequence: CSASPLGGYNEQFF.

The V call is TRBV18, the J call TRBJ1-4; no definite D call. Trimming removed 3 bases at V and 0 bases at J, with 8 bases between. The CDR3 is made up of 15 amino acids. CDR1 and CDR2 (germline): KGHSH, LQKENI. CDR3 DNA sequence: TGTGCCAGCTCACCGGTACGGGCAACTAATGAAAAACTGTTTTTT. It yields the protein CASSPVRATNEKLFF.

This sequence joins TRBV7-9 and TRBJ1-3; 10 nucleotides agree with TRBD1. The V gene end was trimmed by 5 bases and the J gene end by 7 bases; junction bases not matched to a gene: 5. This CDR3 region has 14 residues. Germline-derived CDR1 and CDR2 are SEHNR and FQNEAQ (reference sequence). The CDR3 DNA sequence: TGTGCCAGCAGCCACGACAGGGGGCCTAACACCATATATTTT. Protein sequence: CASSHDRGPNTIYF.

The sample holds a few counts of this clone. The chain has TRBV6-6 and TRBJ2-7, with 10 bases fitting TRBD1. CDR1 and CDR2 (germline): MNHNY, SVGAGI (reference sequence). This CDR3 spans 14 amino acids. With 2 bases clipped from V and 3 bases from J, the junction kept 1 base outside the gene matches. In DNA form, the CDR3 reads TGTGCCAGCAGTTACGGGACAGGGGACTACGAGCAGTACTTC. Protein product: CASSYGTGDYEQYF.

The V call is TRBV10-1, the J call TRBJ2-7, with D possibly TRBD2 on 6 matching bases. Trimming cost V 0 bases and J 0 bases, with 12 bases left between them. Germline V gives CDR1 WNHNN, CDR2 SYGVQD (reference sequence). This CDR3 region has 16 residues. This CDR3 is CASSESAGLLSYEQYF. CDR3 in DNA: TGCGCCAGCAGTGAGTCCGCGGGACTCCTCTCCTACGAGCAGTACTTC.

The rearrangement joins TRBV5-1 to TRBJ2-5, with TRBD1 identical over 7 bases. Germline-derived CDR1 and CDR2 are SGHRS and YFSETQ. This CDR3 is 15 amino acids long. V dropped 0 bases and J dropped 2; count of bases not matched to a gene: 4. The CDR3 loop is CASSLAPGQQETQYF. CDR3 sequence (DNA): TGCGCCAGCAGCTTGGCGCCGGGACAGCAAGAGACCCAGTACTTC.

Comment on this clone: Germline is not matched at one junction end, which may reflect a read error. This chain uses TRBV4-1 with TRBJ1-6; D gene unclear. The V gene's germline CDR1 is MGHRA and CDR2 YSYEKL. The CDR3 sequence is 17 residues long. The CDR3 DNA reads TGCGCCAGCAGGCAAGGCATCGCGGCCTACTATAATTCACCCCTCCACTTT. Its translation is CASRQGIAAYYNSPLHF.

V gene TRBV5-4 combines with J gene TRBJ2-7; possible D gene TRBD2, 5 bases. Germline V CDR1 and CDR2: SGHNT, YYREEE (reference sequence). This CDR3 has 11 residues. The V end lost 2 bases, the J end lost 7 bases, and 7 bases lay between the germline ends. CDR3 amino acids: CASSFSGEQYF. As DNA, the CDR3 is TGTGCCAGCAGCTTCTCGGGGGAGCAGTACTTC.

The V and J genes are TRBV3-1 (or the pseudogene TRBV3-2) and TRBJ1-3; D perhaps matches TRBD1 (5 bases). The ends were cut back, 0 bases at V and 10 bases at J, with 16 bases in the middle. Germline CDR1 LGHDT, CDR2 YNNKEL (reference sequence). CDR3 length equals 15 residues. CDR3 sequence: CASSQDPGGVGTIYF. CDR3 nucleotide sequence: TGTGCCAGCAGCCAAGATCCGGGAGGGGTCGGGACCATATATTTT.

The V call is TRBV23-1, the J call TRBJ2-1, with D perhaps TRBD2 (7 bases). Being an ORF, TRBV23-1 has a function that is uncertain. V lost 5 bases, J lost 10 bases, and 27 bases lay in between. The CDR3 has 17 amino acids. The CDR3, as DNA: TGCGCCAGCAGTGGGGGCGGGGGCCGGACGGCGGAAGAAGAGCAGTTCTTC. This gives the protein CASSGGGGRTAEEEQFF.

This chain joins TRBV12-3 or TRBV12-4 and TRBJ1-2, with D unclear. There are 11 residues in the CDR3. Trimming pared 1 base from V and 7 bases from J, leaving 4 bases between. The DNA of the CDR3 is TGTGCCAGCAGTTTAGGAGGTGGCTACACCTTC. Its translation is CASSLGGGYTF.

V is TRBV28 and J is TRBJ1-1; TRBD1 matches 8 bases. The CDR3 has 14 residues. With V trimmed by 6 bases and J by 4 bases, 7 bases remained unmatched. Germline V gives CDR1 MDHEN, CDR2 SYDVKM. The CDR3 nucleotides read TGTGCCAGCAGCGAAACAGGGGGGGGCACTGAAGCTTTCTTT. It translates to CASSETGGGTEAFF. The variable domain in full, with the rest retrieved from reference TRBV28 and TRBJ1-1, is DVKVTQSSRYLVKRTGEKVFLECVQDMDHENMFWYRQDPGLGLRLIYFSYDVKMKEKGDIPEGYSVSREKKERFSLILESASTNQTSMYLCASSETGGGTEAFFGQGTRLTVV.